This T cell receptor beta chain derives from a study of early T cells in non-severe SARS-CoV-2 infection. This clonotype was recorded at least ten times. In germline, CDR1 is MNHEY, CDR2 SMNVEV (reference sequence). Trimming shortened V by 5 bases and J by 4 bases, and 14 bases separated the two germline ends. The CDR3 is made up of 15 amino acids. TCRdb itself ran the 5' RACE reads through MiXCR, one entry per CDR3 protein. The sample lists 25,000 to 35,000 distinct CDR3 sequences, 5% to 6.5% occurring once. The TCR comes from an adult who was a healthcare worker with PCR-confirmed SARS-CoV-2 infection or an uninfected control (not recorded which). Sequencing used whole blood, obtained at baseline. The chain is built from TRBV27 and TRBJ1-4, with D possibly being TRBD1 (6 bases). CDR3 protein: CASSSARGNNEKLFF. The CDR3, as DNA: TGTGCCAGCAGTAGTGCCAGGGGCAATAATGAAAAACTGTTTTTT.